This T cell receptor (beta chain) was sequenced during a study of pediatric ulcerative colitis. Sequencing depth was up to 500,000 reads per sample. Method: immunoSEQ multiplex PCR; TCRdb's copy keeps in-frame clones and lacks some. Of 12,000 to 15,000 clones in the sample, 70% to 90% were seen once. As concerns this clone: Antigen: not known.

Overall study results and limits: All ulcerative colitis patients, but no controls, carried a couple of rectal clonotypes. A couple of patients' blood samples yielded substantially fewer templates.

This CDR3 is built from 13 residues. Germline CDR1 and CDR2: MDHEN and SYDVKM. With 5 bases clipped from V and 11 bases from J, the junction kept 11 bases outside the gene matches. At colonoscopy, a blood sample was also collected. This receptor was identified in a boy younger than 18 with moderate ulcerative colitis. V gene TRBV28 combines with J gene TRBJ1-1; 7 nucleotides align to TRBD1. The specimen sequenced was blood. The CDR3 region has the DNA TGTGCCAGCAGTCAGGGACAGTTTCAATGGGCTTTCTTT. This gives the protein CASSQGQFQWAFF.